These T cell receptor beta chains were read from a single sample in a study of siplizumab effects on memory and regulatory T cells. The protocol was immunoSEQ multiplex PCR, while the TCRdb copy is restricted to in-frame clones and leaves out a portion. Of approximately 120,000 clones listed, 93% were seen once; the top ten hold approximately 0.17%. The material sequenced was non-Treg CD4+ T cells sorted from blood. Receptor source: a human donor in good health. Both conserved end residues are part of each CDR3. D genes are given only for firm matches. A clone size is listed for some rows: how often the clone was seen (once, few, many), or a class if it is expanded.

clone_size j_call v_call d_call cdr3_aa cdr3_nt
- TRBJ2-7 TRBV18 - CASSPGLGESEQYF TGTGCCAGCTCACCCGGCTTGGGGGAGAGCGAGCAGTACTTC
- TRBJ2-3 TRBV10-3 TRBD2 CAISDLNSGGVSDTQYF TGTGCCATCAGTGACCTTAATAGCGGGGGGGTCTCAGATACGCAGTATTTT
- TRBJ2-3 TRBV19 - CASSISAGSTDTQYF TGTGCCAGTAGTATCTCGGCGGGATCCACAGATACGCAGTATTTT
- TRBJ1-1 TRBV19 TRBD1 CASTRTGVLAEAFF TGTGCCAGTACCCGGACAGGGGTTTTGGCTGAAGCTTTCTTT
few TRBJ1-1 TRBV7-3 - CASSLEGFGTEAFF TGTGCCAGCAGCTTAGAGGGTTTTGGCACTGAAGCTTTCTTT
- TRBJ2-7 TRBV4-2 - CASKSDSYNEQYF TGTGCCAGCAAATCGGACAGCTACAACGAGCAGTACTTC
- TRBJ1-1 TRBV19 TRBD1 CASIRDRGHTEAFF TGTGCCAGTATCCGGGACAGGGGACACACTGAAGCTTTCTTT
- TRBJ2-1 TRBV6-1 TRBD2 CASSESTSGYNEQFF TGTGCCAGCAGTGAGTCGACTAGCGGCTACAATGAGCAGTTCTTC
- TRBJ2-1 TRBV12-5 - CASGGNNEQFF TGTGCTAGTGGCGGAAACAATGAGCAGTTCTTC
- TRBJ1-3 TRBV28 TRBD1 CASSPTSGTGYF TGTGCCAGCAGTCCGACCTCCGGGACAGGGTATTTT
- TRBJ1-4 TRBV28 TRBD1 CASSTQGAGEKLFF TGTGCCAGCAGTACACAGGGGGCCGGTGAAAAACTGTTTTTT
- TRBJ1-5 TRBV7-9 - CASSYNRDQPQHF TGTGCCAGCAGCTACAACAGGGATCAGCCCCAGCATTTT
- TRBJ1-4 TRBV7-6 - CASSLDATNEKLFF TGTGCCAGCAGCTTAGACGCAACTAATGAAAAACTGTTTTTT
- TRBJ2-2 TRBV5-6 - CASSTGTVNTGELFF TGTGCCAGCAGCACCGGGACGGTGAACACCGGGGAGCTGTTTTTT
- TRBJ2-7 TRBV12-5 - CASGLVRSEQYF TGTGCTAGTGGTTTGGTACGGAGCGAGCAGTACTTC
- TRBJ2-5 TRBV25-1 TRBD2 CASSVAGGYQETQYF TGTGCCAGCAGTGTTGCGGGGGGGTACCAAGAGACCCAGTACTTC
- TRBJ1-3 TRBV4-1 - CASSQVVLGGRNTIYF TGCGCCAGCAGCCAAGTGGTTCTAGGGGGGAGAAACACCATATATTTT
- TRBJ2-2 TRBV25-1 - CASSEGTGGELFF TGTGCCAGCAGTGAGGGAACAGGCGGGGAGCTGTTTTTT
- TRBJ1-1 TRBV7-9 - CASSPRTASNTEAFF TGTGCCAGCAGCCCCCGGACAGCGTCGAACACTGAAGCTTTCTTT
- TRBJ1-6 TRBV2 - CASGRHKGSPLHF TGTGCCAGCGGAAGACATAAGGGTTCACCCCTCCACTTT
- TRBJ2-5 TRBV7-9 TRBD1 CASSLALTGTGLLETQYF TGTGCCAGCAGCTTAGCACTGACCGGGACAGGGCTTCTAGAGACCCAGTACTTC
- TRBJ2-4 TRBV5-1 TRBD1 CASSIGTGGSIQYF TGCGCCAGCAGCATCGGGACAGGGGGCAGCATTCAGTACTTC
- TRBJ1-1 TRBV5-1 - CASSIKAGTITEAFF TGCGCCAGCAGCATAAAGGCCGGGACGATCACTGAAGCTTTCTTT
- TRBJ2-6 TRBV19 - CASSIASSGANVLTF TGTGCCAGTAGTATAGCCTCCTCGGGGGCCAACGTCCTGACTTTC
- TRBJ2-1 TRBV5-1 - CASSLGGIYNEQFF TGCGCCAGCAGCTTGGGGGGGATCTACAATGAGCAGTTCTTC
few TRBJ1-4 TRBV4-1 - CASSQVAGYEKLFF TGCGCCAGCAGCCAAGTAGCAGGGTATGAAAAACTGTTTTTT
once TRBJ1-4 TRBV11-2 - CASSLVKARSELFF TGTGCCAGCAGCTTAGTGAAGGCCAGATCGGAACTGTTTTTT
- TRBJ1-4 TRBV27 TRBD1 CASRTGTGIEKLFF TGTGCCAGCAGGACCGGGACAGGGATTGAAAAACTGTTTTTT
- TRBJ1-5 TRBV18 TRBD1 CASSPQGAGQPQHF TGTGCCAGCTCACCACAGGGGGCAGGTCAGCCCCAGCATTTT
- TRBJ2-3 TRBV6-6 - CASTSRKGFSTDTQYF TGTGCCAGCACCTCTCGAAAGGGGTTTAGCACAGATACGCAGTATTTT
- TRBJ2-7 TRBV7-3 TRBD2 CASSQTSGGAYEQYF TGTGCCAGCAGCCAAACTAGCGGGGGGGCCTACGAGCAGTACTTC
- TRBJ2-7 TRBV5-4 TRBD2 CASRKRGGRWEQYF TGTGCCAGCAGAAAGCGGGGGGGCCGGTGGGAGCAGTACTTC
- TRBJ2-3 TRBV9 - CASSVAIAGAGTDTQYF TGTGCCAGCAGCGTAGCTATCGCAGGGGCTGGCACAGATACGCAGTATTTT
- TRBJ1-6 TRBV18 - CASSPHPPYNSPLHF TGTGCCAGCTCACCCCATCCCCCCTATAATTCACCCCTCCACTTT
- TRBJ2-6 TRBV29-1 TRBD1 CSVEGTGDNGANVLTF TGCAGCGTTGAAGGGACAGGGGATAATGGGGCCAACGTCCTGACTTTC
once TRBJ2-5 TRBV9 TRBD1 CASSSRQGQETQYF TGTGCCAGCAGCTCCCGACAGGGTCAAGAGACCCAGTACTTC
once TRBJ1-1 TRBV5-1 TRBD1 CASSFPTGTGHTEAFF TGCGCCAGCAGCTTCCCGACCGGGACAGGACACACTGAAGCTTTCTTT
once TRBJ2-2 TRBV18 - CASSPPSTKNTGELFF TGTGCCAGCTCACCACCAAGTACAAAGAACACCGGGGAGCTGTTTTTT
- TRBJ1-2 TRBV14 - CASSQVPAENYGYTF TGTGCCAGCAGCCAAGTCCCCGCAGAAAACTATGGCTACACCTTC
- TRBJ2-7 TRBV28 TRBD1 CASMDRGGSYEQYF TGTGCCAGCATGGACAGGGGGGGGTCCTACGAGCAGTACTTC
- TRBJ1-2 TRBV6-5 - CASSYYSAGVYGYTF TGTGCCAGCAGTTACTATTCAGCGGGCGTCTATGGCTACACCTTC